This T cell receptor beta chain came from a study of T cell changes during pregnancy in multiple sclerosis. This CDR3 comprises 14 residues. Germline V gene lookup returns CDR1 SGHRS and CDR2 YFSETQ. With 4 bases clipped from V and 7 bases from J, the junction kept 7 bases outside the gene matches. Profiled with immunoSEQ multiplex PCR; TCRdb holds only in-frame clones, not every one. The sample gives approximately 42,000 clones, roughly 80% of which show up once; around 0.65% is in the top ten. The chain recombines TRBV5-1 with TRBJ1-2; 10 nucleotides line up with TRBD1. This receptor was identified in a female donor with multiple sclerosis, enrolled in a pregnancy study. Sequences were derived from CD4+ T cells from peripheral blood mononuclear cells, sampled before pregnancy. The CDR3 spells CASSPLTGGGGYTF. The CDR3, as DNA: TGCGCCAGCAGCCCTCTGACAGGGGGCGGTGGCTACACCTTC.